This T cell receptor (beta chain) comes out of a study of blood T cell repertoires in COVID-19. Here immunoSEQ multiplex PCR was the method, and the copy in TCRdb shows in-frame clones only, minus some. The table has hundreds of thousands of clones, 80% to 85% seen once; the top ten hold roughly 20%. This CDR3 contains 12 residues. Trimming left V 6 bases short and J 7 bases short, with 10 bases between. Sequenced material: peripheral blood. The chain is built from TRBV12-3 or TRBV12-4 and TRBJ2-1, with D perhaps TRBD1 (6 bases). This receptor was identified in a woman at least 80 years old with active or convalescent COVID-19. CDR3 in amino acids: CASSRGGNEQFF. CDR3 nucleotide sequence: TGTGCCAGCAGCAGGGGTGGGAATGAGCAGTTCTTC.